Included here is one T cell receptor (beta chain) sequence, with context. Its antigen is undetermined. Germline V CDR1 and CDR2: LNHDA, SQIVND (reference sequence). The length of the CDR3 is 12 residues. V lost 5 bases and J 5 bases, leaving 7 bases between the germline ends. The data are from a study of cytomegalovirus exposure and HLA in healthy donors. Primers: 60 Vbeta forward and 13 Jbeta reverse. Clones were sequenced by immunoSEQ multiplex PCR, and TCRdb holds only the in-frame ones, with some missing. The data contain about 120,000 clones, 65% to 80% of them singletons. Whole-study findings and limits: Previous analysis showed most TCR beta V segments were productive about 87% or about 30% of the time.

This clonotype was obtained from a man aged 40-49 years in good health and CMV-seropositive. The sample was PBMCs. The chain uses TRBV19 and TRBJ2-1; no reliable D call. The CDR3: CASSQHHNEQFF. In nucleotides, the CDR3 is TGTGCCAGTAGTCAACATCACAATGAGCAGTTCTTC.